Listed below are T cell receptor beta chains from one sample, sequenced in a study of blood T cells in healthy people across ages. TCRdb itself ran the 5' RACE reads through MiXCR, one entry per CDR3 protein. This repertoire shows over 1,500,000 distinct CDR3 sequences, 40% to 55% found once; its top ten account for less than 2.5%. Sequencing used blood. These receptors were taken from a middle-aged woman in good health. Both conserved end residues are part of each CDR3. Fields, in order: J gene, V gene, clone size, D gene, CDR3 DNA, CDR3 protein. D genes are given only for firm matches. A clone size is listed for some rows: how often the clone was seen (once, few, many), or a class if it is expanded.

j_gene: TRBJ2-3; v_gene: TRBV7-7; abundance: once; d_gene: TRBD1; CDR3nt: TGTGCTAGCAGCTCCCGTACAGGGGTCAAGCAGTATTTT; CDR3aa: CASSSRTGVKQYF
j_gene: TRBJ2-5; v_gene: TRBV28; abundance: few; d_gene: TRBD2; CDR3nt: TGTGCCAGCAGTGAAGGCGGGGGGAAAGAGACCCAGTACTTC; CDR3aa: CASSEGGGKETQYF
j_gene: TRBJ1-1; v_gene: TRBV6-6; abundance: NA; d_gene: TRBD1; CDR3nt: TGTGCCAGCAGTTACTTTACAGGGGGGAGAACTGAAGCTTTCTTT; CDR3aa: CASSYFTGGRTEAFF
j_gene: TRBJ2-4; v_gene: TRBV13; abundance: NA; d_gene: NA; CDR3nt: TGTGCCAGCACCCTAGGCCGGGGTGTTCAGTACTTC; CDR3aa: CASTLGRGVQYF
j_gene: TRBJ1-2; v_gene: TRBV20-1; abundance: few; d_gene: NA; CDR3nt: TGCAGTGCTAGACGGGGGGGCTATGGCTACACCTTC; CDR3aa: CSARRGGYGYTF
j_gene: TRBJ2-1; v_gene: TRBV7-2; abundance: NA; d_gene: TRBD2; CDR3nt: TGTGCCAGCAGCTCCGCGAGAAGCGGGGGGGCCTATGAGCAGTTCTTC; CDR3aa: CASSSARSGGAYEQFF
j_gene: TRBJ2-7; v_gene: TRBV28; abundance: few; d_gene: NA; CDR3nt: TGTGCCAGCAGTCAGGGCGGAGCTTCGTTCTACGAGCAGTACTTC; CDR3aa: CASSQGGASFYEQYF
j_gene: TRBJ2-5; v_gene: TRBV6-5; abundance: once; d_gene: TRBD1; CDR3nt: TGTGCCAGCAGTTACAGGCAGGGGGTCACCCAGTACTTC; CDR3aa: CASSYRQGVTQYF
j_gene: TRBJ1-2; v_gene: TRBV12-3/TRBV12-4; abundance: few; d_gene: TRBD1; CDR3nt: TGTGCCAGCAAACGGGACAGGGGTCACTATGGCTACACCTTC; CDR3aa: CASKRDRGHYGYTF
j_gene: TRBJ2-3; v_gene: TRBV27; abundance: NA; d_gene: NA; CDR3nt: TGTGCCAGCAGTTTTCCGGGGGCGATAGGCACAGATACGCAGTATTTT; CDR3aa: CASSFPGAIGTDTQYF
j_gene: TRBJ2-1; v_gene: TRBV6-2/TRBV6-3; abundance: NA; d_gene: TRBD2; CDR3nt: TGTGCCAGCGGTTCCCGCCGGACTAGCGGGGGGGCTAGGTTCTATGAGCAGTTCTTC; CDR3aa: CASGSRRTSGGARFYEQFF
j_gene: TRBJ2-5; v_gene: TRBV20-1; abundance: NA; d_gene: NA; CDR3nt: TGCAGTGCTAGGATGCGGTTAGAGACCCAGTACTTC; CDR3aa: CSARMRLETQYF
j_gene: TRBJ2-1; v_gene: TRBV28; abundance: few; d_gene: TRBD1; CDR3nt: TGTGCCAGCAGTTTACATAGGGACAGGCAGCAGTTCTTC; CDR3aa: CASSLHRDRQQFF
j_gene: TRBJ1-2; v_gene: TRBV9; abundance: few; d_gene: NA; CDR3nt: TGTGCCAGCAGCGGGGAGGACAGACCCCGAGCGTATGGCTACACCTTC; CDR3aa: CASSGEDRPRAYGYTF
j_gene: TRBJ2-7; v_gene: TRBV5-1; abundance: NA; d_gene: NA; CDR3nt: TGCGCCAGCAGCTTCGGAGCAGCTACCTACGAGCAGTACTTC; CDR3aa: CASSFGAATYEQYF
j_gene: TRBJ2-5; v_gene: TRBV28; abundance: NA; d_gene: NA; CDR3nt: TGTGCCAGCAGTTCAACAGAAAAATTCCTCCAAGAGACCCAGTACTTC; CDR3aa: CASSSTEKFLQETQYF
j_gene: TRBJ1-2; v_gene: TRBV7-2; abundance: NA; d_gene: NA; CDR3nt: TGTGCCAGCAGCTTAGACAAGGTTAGCGGCTACACCTTC; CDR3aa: CASSLDKVSGYTF
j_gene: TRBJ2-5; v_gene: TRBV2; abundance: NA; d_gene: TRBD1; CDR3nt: TGTGCCGGGGACAGGGGACAAGAGACCCAGTACTTC; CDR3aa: CAGDRGQETQYF
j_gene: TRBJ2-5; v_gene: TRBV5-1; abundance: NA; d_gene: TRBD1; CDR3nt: TGCGCCAGCAGCTTAGACAGGGGGCACCCACCCCAAGAGACCCAGTACTTC; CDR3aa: CASSLDRGHPPQETQYF
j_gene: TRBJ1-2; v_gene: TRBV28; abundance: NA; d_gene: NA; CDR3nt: TGTGCCAGGGGCCAAATAGGAGGCTACACCTTC; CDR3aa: CARGQIGGYTF
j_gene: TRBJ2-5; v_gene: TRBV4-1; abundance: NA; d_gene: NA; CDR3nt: TGCGCCAGCAGCCTCCGGTGGGGCGGAGAAGAGACCCAGTACTTC; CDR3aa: CASSLRWGGEETQYF
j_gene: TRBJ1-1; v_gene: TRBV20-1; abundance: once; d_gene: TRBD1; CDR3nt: TGCAGTGCTAGTCTGCCGGACAGGTTATCGAACACTGAAGCTTTCTTT; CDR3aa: CSASLPDRLSNTEAFF
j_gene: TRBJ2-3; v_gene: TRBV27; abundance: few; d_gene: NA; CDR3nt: TGTGCCAGCAGTTCCCAGCCCCCCCCGGGACCGCCGCAGTATTTT; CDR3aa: CASSSQPPPGPPQYF
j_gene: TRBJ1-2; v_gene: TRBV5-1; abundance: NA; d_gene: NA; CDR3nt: TGCGCCAGCACTCGTCGACCTTCGGGTGATTATGGCTACACCTTC; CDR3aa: CASTRRPSGDYGYTF
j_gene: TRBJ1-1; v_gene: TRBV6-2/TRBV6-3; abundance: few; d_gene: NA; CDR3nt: TGTGCCAGCATTCCCTTCGTTTCGGGGAACACTGAAGCTTTCTTT; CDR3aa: CASIPFVSGNTEAFF
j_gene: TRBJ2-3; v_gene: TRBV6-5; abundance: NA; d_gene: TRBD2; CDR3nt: TGTGCCAACAGTTACACGGGACTACCCTCTAGCACAGATACGCAGTATTTT; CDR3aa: CANSYTGLPSSTDTQYF
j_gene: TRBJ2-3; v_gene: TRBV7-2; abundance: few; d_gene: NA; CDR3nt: TGTGCCAGCAGCTTGGCCGTGAGGGGAGATACGCAGTATTTT; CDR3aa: CASSLAVRGDTQYF
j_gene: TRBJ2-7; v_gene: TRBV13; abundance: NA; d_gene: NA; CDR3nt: TGTGCCAGCAGCCCCCCCCCGGGCTCTACCTACGAGCAGTACTTC; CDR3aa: CASSPPPGSTYEQYF
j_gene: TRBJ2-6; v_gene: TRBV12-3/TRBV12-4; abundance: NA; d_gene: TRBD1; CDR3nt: TGTGCCAGCACCATACAGGGGAGCCCTAACTCTGGGGCCAACGTCCTGACTTTC; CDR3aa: CASTIQGSPNSGANVLTF
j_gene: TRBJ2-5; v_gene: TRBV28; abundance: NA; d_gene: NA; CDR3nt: TGTGCCAGCAGTTTGCGACGGGGGGCCAGGGAGACCCAGTACTTC; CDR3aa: CASSLRRGARETQYF
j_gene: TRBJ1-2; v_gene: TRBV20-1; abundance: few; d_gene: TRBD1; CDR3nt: TGCAGTGCTAGAGTAACAGAGGGGGCGCTTGGCTACACCTTC; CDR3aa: CSARVTEGALGYTF
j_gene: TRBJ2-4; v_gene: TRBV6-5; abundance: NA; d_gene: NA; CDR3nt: TGTGCCAGCAGTTACCCAACCGGGGTGGGTGGCATTCAGTACTTC; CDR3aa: CASSYPTGVGGIQYF
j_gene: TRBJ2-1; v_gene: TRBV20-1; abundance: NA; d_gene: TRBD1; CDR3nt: TGCAGTGCTTATAACAGGGGGAATGAGCAGTTCTTC; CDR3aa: CSAYNRGNEQFF
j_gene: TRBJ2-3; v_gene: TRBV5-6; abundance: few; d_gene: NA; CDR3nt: TGTGCCAGCAGCTTGTTTAGCGAAGCAGATACGCAGTATTTT; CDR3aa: CASSLFSEADTQYF
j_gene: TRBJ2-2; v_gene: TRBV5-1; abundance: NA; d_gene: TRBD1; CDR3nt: TGCGCCAGCAGCTTGGCTGAGACAGGGTTCAGATCCGGGGAGCTGTTTTTT; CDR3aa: CASSLAETGFRSGELFF
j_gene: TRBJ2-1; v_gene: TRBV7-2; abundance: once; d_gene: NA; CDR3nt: TGTGTCAGCAGCTTAGTTAGCGTGAGCCAAGAGACCCAGTTCTTC; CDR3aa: CVSSLVSVSQETQFF
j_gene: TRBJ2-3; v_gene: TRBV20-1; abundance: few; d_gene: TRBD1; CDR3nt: TGCAGTGCTAGAAGGTGGACAGGCTTAAGTGCAGATACGCAGTATTTT; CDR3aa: CSARRWTGLSADTQYF
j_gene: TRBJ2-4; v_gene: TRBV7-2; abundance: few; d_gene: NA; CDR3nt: TGTGCCAGCAGCTTACCCAGACCAAACATTCAGTACTTC; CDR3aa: CASSLPRPNIQYF
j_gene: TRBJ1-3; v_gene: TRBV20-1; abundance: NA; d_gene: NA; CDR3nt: TGCAGTGCTATAGCCGGGGACTTCGAGGAGGACACCATATATTTT; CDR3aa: CSAIAGDFEEDTIYF
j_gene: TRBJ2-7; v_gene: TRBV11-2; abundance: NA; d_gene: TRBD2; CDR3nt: TGTGCCGGCAGCCTCGGGACTAGCGGCTCCTACGAGCAGTACTTC; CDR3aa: CAGSLGTSGSYEQYF
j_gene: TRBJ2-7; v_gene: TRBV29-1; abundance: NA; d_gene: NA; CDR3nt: TGCAGCGTTGAAGGCAGGGGATGGGGGGGGGGCTACGAGCAGTACTTC; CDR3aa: CSVEGRGWGGGYEQYF
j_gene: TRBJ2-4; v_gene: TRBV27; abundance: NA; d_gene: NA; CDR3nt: TGTGCCAGCAGCTCTATCGGTCCCAAAAACATTCAGTACTTC; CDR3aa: CASSSIGPKNIQYF
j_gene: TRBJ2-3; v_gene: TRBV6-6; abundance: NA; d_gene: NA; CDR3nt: TGTGCCAGCAGTGGGGACACAAAGTCTAGCACAGATACGCAGTATTTT; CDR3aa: CASSGDTKSSTDTQYF
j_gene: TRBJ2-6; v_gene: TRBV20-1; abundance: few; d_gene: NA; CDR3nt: TGCAGTGCTAGGGGTCAGGCCTTGTACTCTGGGGCCAACGTCCTGACTTTC; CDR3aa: CSARGQALYSGANVLTF
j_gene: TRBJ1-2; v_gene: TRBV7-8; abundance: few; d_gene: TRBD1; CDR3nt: TGTGCCAGCAGCTCCGGACAGGCCCGTTCTCTATCTGGCTACACCTTC; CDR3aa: CASSSGQARSLSGYTF
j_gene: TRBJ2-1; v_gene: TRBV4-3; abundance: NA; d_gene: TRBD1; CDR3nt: TGCGCCAGCAGCCAAGTCCTCCTGAGTCTCCAACAGGGGTACAGCGATGAGCAGTTCTTC; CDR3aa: CASSQVLLSLQQGYSDEQFF
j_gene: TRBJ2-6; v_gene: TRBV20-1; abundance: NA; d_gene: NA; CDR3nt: TGCAGTGCTAGAGAACGGCAATCTGACGTCCTGACTTTT; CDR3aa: CSARERQSDVLTF
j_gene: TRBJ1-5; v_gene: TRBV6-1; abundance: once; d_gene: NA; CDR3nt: TGTGCCAGCATTCGGGTAATGAATAGCAATCAGCCCCAGCATTTT; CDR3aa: CASIRVMNSNQPQHF
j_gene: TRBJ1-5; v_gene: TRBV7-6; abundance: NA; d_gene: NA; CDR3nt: TGTGCCAGCAGCTTTCGTGGGACGAGTCAGCCCCAGCATTTT; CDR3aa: CASSFRGTSQPQHF
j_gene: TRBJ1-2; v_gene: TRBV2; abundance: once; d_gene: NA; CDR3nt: TGTGCCAGCCGGACAGACTACGCTAACTATGGCTACACCTTC; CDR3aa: CASRTDYANYGYTF
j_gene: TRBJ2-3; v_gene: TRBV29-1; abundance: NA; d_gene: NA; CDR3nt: TGCAGCGGGGGGGCAGCGGGGATATCGCAGTATTTT; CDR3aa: CSGGAAGISQYF
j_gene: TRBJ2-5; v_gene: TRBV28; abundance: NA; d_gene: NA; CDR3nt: TGTGCCAGCAACCCTGTGAATAGGGACGTAGAGACCCAGTACTTC; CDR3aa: CASNPVNRDVETQYF
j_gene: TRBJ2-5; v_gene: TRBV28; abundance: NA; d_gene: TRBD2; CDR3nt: TGTGCCAGCAGCGCTGAGCTAGCGGGGGTTGGAGAGACCCAGTACTTC; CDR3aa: CASSAELAGVGETQYF
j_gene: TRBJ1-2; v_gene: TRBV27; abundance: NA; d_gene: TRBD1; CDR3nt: TGTGCCAGCAGGGAACCGGGGACAGGGTTTGGGTATGGCTACACCTTC; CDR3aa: CASREPGTGFGYGYTF
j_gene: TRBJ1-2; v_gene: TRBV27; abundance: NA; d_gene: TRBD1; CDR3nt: TGTGCCAGCAGTCTCGACAGGGGGCGCGTCTATGGCTGCACCTTC; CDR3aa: CASSLDRGRVYGCTF
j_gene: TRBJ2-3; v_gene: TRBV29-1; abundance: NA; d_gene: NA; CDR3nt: TGCAGCGTTGATGGCGGGCGCACAGATACGCAGTATTTT; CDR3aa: CSVDGGRTDTQYF
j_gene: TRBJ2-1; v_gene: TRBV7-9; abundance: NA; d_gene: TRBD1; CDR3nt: TGTGCCAGCAGTTGGGATCGGGGACAGGGCCTTGGGAATGAGCAGTTCTTC; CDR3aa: CASSWDRGQGLGNEQFF